Listed below are T cell receptor beta chains from one sample, sequenced in a study of beta chain features in type 1 diabetes. Repertoires were generated with immunoSEQ multiplex PCR, while TCRdb's copy carries only in-frame clones and drops some. The table includes more than 120,000 clones, roughly 10% detected once. The sequencing sample was made of naive CD4+ T cells from blood. These receptors were taken from a man aged 18 to 35 in good health. Both conserved end residues are part of each CDR3. Each record gives: CDR3 protein, CDR3 DNA, J gene, V gene, clone size, D gene. The D gene is left open where the match is weak. Size tells how often a clone was seen (once, few, many) or the class of an expanded clone, and some rows leave it out.

CDR3 protein: CASSLDRGIWETQYF
CDR3 DNA: TGTGCCAGCAGCTTAGACAGGGGGATATGGGAGACCCAGTACTTC
J gene: TRBJ2-5
V gene: TRBV7-2
clone size: NA
D gene: TRBD1

CDR3 protein: CASSEWLAGGLGEQFF
CDR3 DNA: TGTGCCAGCAGTGAATGGCTAGCGGGGGGATTGGGTGAGCAGTTCTTC
J gene: TRBJ2-1
V gene: TRBV13
clone size: NA
D gene: TRBD2

CDR3 protein: CASTPRQGGDTQYF
CDR3 DNA: TGTGCCAGCACTCCAAGACAGGGTGGGGATACGCAGTATTTT
J gene: TRBJ2-3
V gene: TRBV6-6
clone size: few
D gene: TRBD1

CDR3 protein: CASTWGRRNEQFF
CDR3 DNA: TGTGCCAGTACCTGGGGTCGGAGGAATGAGCAGTTCTTC
J gene: TRBJ2-1
V gene: TRBV19
clone size: NA
D gene: NA

CDR3 protein: CASSLSFYEQYF
CDR3 DNA: TGTGCCAGCAGTTTATCGTTCTACGAGCAGTACTTC
J gene: TRBJ2-7
V gene: TRBV28
clone size: NA
D gene: NA

CDR3 protein: CAWSVGSPHEQFF
CDR3 DNA: TGTGCCTGGAGTGTTGGTAGTCCCCATGAGCAGTTCTTC
J gene: TRBJ2-1
V gene: TRBV30
clone size: NA
D gene: NA

CDR3 protein: CASAGDSNQPQHF
CDR3 DNA: TGTGCCAGTGCAGGGGATAGCAATCAGCCCCAGCATTTT
J gene: TRBJ1-5
V gene: TRBV19
clone size: NA
D gene: NA

CDR3 protein: CASRFSGGATGELFF
CDR3 DNA: TGTGCCAGCAGGTTTAGCGGGGGGGCGACCGGGGAGCTGTTTTTT
J gene: TRBJ2-2
V gene: TRBV2
clone size: few
D gene: TRBD2

CDR3 protein: CAISEPRQPDEQYF
CDR3 DNA: TGTGCCATCAGCGAACCGAGACAGCCTGATGAGCAGTACTTC
J gene: TRBJ2-7
V gene: TRBV10-3
clone size: many
D gene: NA

CDR3 protein: CASSSDRVVYGYTF
CDR3 DNA: TGTGCCAGCAGTTCGGACAGGGTGGTTTATGGCTACACCTTC
J gene: TRBJ1-2
V gene: TRBV28
clone size: NA
D gene: TRBD1

CDR3 protein: CASSPPGLAVGETQYF
CDR3 DNA: TGTGCCAGCTCACCTCCTGGACTGGCCGTTGGAGAGACCCAGTACTTC
J gene: TRBJ2-5
V gene: TRBV18
clone size: NA
D gene: NA

CDR3 protein: CASSLGQGRIDTQYF
CDR3 DNA: TGTGCCAGCAGCTTGGGACAGGGGCGGATAGATACGCAGTATTTT
J gene: TRBJ2-3
V gene: TRBV7-2
clone size: NA
D gene: TRBD1

CDR3 protein: CASKGGGSYTEAFF
CDR3 DNA: TGTGCCAGCAAGGGGGGGGGCTCGTACACTGAAGCTTTCTTT
J gene: TRBJ1-1
V gene: TRBV6-1
clone size: few
D gene: NA

CDR3 protein: CASASWGGTSYNEQFF
CDR3 DNA: TGTGCCAGCGCCAGTTGGGGGGGAACCTCCTACAATGAGCAGTTCTTC
J gene: TRBJ2-1
V gene: TRBV7-2
clone size: few
D gene: TRBD2

CDR3 protein: CASSVVSGGAGEQFF
CDR3 DNA: TGTGCCAGCAGCGTAGTTAGCGGGGGGGCCGGTGAGCAGTTCTTC
J gene: TRBJ2-1
V gene: TRBV9
clone size: few
D gene: TRBD2

CDR3 protein: CASSLAGGALSGANVLTF
CDR3 DNA: TGTGCCAGTAGTTTGGCAGGGGGTGCGCTATCTGGGGCCAACGTCCTGACTTTC
J gene: TRBJ2-6
V gene: TRBV19
clone size: NA
D gene: TRBD1

CDR3 protein: CAITDRQGANNEQFF
CDR3 DNA: TGTGCCATCACCGATCGACAGGGGGCAAACAATGAGCAGTTCTTC
J gene: TRBJ2-1
V gene: TRBV10-3
clone size: NA
D gene: TRBD1

CDR3 protein: CASSPRVYEQYF
CDR3 DNA: TGTGCCAGCAGCCCCAGGGTATACGAGCAGTACTTC
J gene: TRBJ2-7
V gene: TRBV7-2
clone size: few
D gene: NA

CDR3 protein: CASSEWDRGNGYTF
CDR3 DNA: TGTGCCAGCAGTGAATGGGACAGGGGTAATGGCTACACCTTC
J gene: TRBJ1-2
V gene: TRBV6-1
clone size: few
D gene: TRBD1

CDR3 protein: CASSPIGGGANVLTF
CDR3 DNA: TGTGCCAGCTCACCGATAGGGGGAGGGGCCAACGTCCTGACTTTC
J gene: TRBJ2-6
V gene: TRBV18
clone size: NA
D gene: NA

CDR3 protein: CASSLGGSQFRGYTF
CDR3 DNA: TGTGCCAGCAGCTTAGGCGGTAGTCAGTTCCGTGGCTACACCTTC
J gene: TRBJ1-2
V gene: TRBV7-9
clone size: NA
D gene: NA

CDR3 protein: CATSRGDRAEKLFF
CDR3 DNA: TGTGCCACCAGCAGAGGGGACAGGGCTGAAAAACTGTTTTTT
J gene: TRBJ1-4
V gene: TRBV15
clone size: few
D gene: TRBD1

CDR3 protein: CASSDSTEAFF
CDR3 DNA: TGTGCCAGCAGTGATAGTACTGAAGCTTTCTTT
J gene: TRBJ1-1
V gene: TRBV7-8
clone size: NA
D gene: NA

CDR3 protein: CASSRTGDATNEKLFF
CDR3 DNA: TGTGCCAGCAGCAGGACAGGGGACGCAACTAATGAAAAACTGTTTTTT
J gene: TRBJ1-4
V gene: TRBV7-2
clone size: NA
D gene: TRBD1

CDR3 protein: CASRGPAGNTIYF
CDR3 DNA: TGTGCCAGCAGGGGTCCAGCGGGAAACACCATATATTTT
J gene: TRBJ1-3
V gene: TRBV9
clone size: few
D gene: NA

CDR3 protein: CASSQGGGNEQYF
CDR3 DNA: TGTGCCAGCAGCCAGGGCGGGGGGAACGAGCAGTACTTC
J gene: TRBJ2-7
V gene: TRBV28
clone size: few
D gene: TRBD2

CDR3 protein: CAWSGQGANYGYTF
CDR3 DNA: TGTGCCTGGAGCGGACAGGGGGCTAACTATGGCTACACCTTC
J gene: TRBJ1-2
V gene: TRBV30
clone size: few
D gene: TRBD1

CDR3 protein: CASSLYRGRASTDTQYF
CDR3 DNA: TGTGCCAGCAGCTTATACCGCGGCAGGGCTAGCACAGATACGCAGTATTTT
J gene: TRBJ2-3
V gene: TRBV11-3
clone size: few
D gene: NA

CDR3 protein: CASSFSGGTYEQYF
CDR3 DNA: TGCGCCAGCAGCTTTAGCGGGGGGACGTACGAGCAGTACTTC
J gene: TRBJ2-7
V gene: TRBV5-1
clone size: NA
D gene: TRBD2

CDR3 protein: CASSSGRVFYEQYF
CDR3 DNA: TGTGCCAGCAGCTCCGGCAGGGTATTCTACGAGCAGTACTTC
J gene: TRBJ2-7
V gene: TRBV5-6
clone size: few
D gene: NA

CDR3 protein: CASSSAGQSSQETQYF
CDR3 DNA: TGCGCCAGCAGCTCCGCAGGACAGTCAAGCCAAGAGACCCAGTACTTC
J gene: TRBJ2-5
V gene: TRBV5-1
clone size: few
D gene: NA